This T cell receptor (beta chain) came from a study of blood T cell repertoires in COVID-19. Study in general: Recovered participants had two consecutive negative NP/OP PCR tests, healthcare professional clearance, or symptom resolution. Some COVID-19 samples were acute and others convalescent; all came from the United States, Italy and Spain.

How the authors handled the data: Estimation of nucleated cell counts was performed using reference gene primer amplification. The repertoire was sequenced with immunoSEQ multiplex PCR; TCRdb's copy has only in-frame clones and lacks some. The D gene and trimming were derived from the DNA, and the V and J assignments and clone size from that table. Among more than 200,000 clones listed, roughly 91% were seen once. Adults between roughly 18 and 90 years of age took part from fewer than 30 US areas. CDR1 and CDR2 from the germline V gene are ENHRY and SYGVKD. V was clipped by 8 bases and J by 0 bases; unmatched bases: 4. The length of the CDR3 is 14 residues.

Sequencing input: PBMCs or T cells enriched from blood (not recorded which). The sequence came from a man aged 30-40 years in a cohort exposed to, infected with or recovered from COVID-19 (not recorded which). This chain joins TRBV10-3 and TRBJ1-5; 7 bases fit TRBD1. The CDR3 protein is CAIAGQFSNQPQHF. CDR3 nucleotides: TGTGCCATCGCGGGACAGTTTAGCAATCAGCCCCAGCATTTT.